Here is one T cell receptor beta chain with its context. This sample was included in a study of molecular identifiers for immune sequencing clone quantification. The CDR3 contains 16 residues. The germline gives CDR1 MDHEN, CDR2 SYDVKM. Trimming stripped 2 bases from V and 0 bases from J, with 13 bases between. From the PCR reads, TCRdb called clonotypes with MiXCR, one entry per CDR3 protein. The sample records about 510,000 distinct CDR3 sequences, 20% to 25% being singletons. Investigators produced naive CD8 libraries from approximately 20,000 to 980,000 sorted cells, drawing on 10%, 30% or 50% RNA.

The sample consisted of naive CD8+ T cells from blood, with Jurkat cell RNA spiked in. The subset denotes: FACS-sorted CD8+CD4-CCR7+CD45RA+ naive T cells. The receptor comes from a human donor in good health. Some libraries in this study had Jurkat cell RNA spiked in. This rearrangement joins TRBV28 to TRBJ2-5; D remains ambiguous. The CDR3 coding sequence is TGTGCCAGCAGTTTAATGTTTCGGCCAGACCAAGAGACCCAGTACTTC. Encoded protein: CASSLMFRPDQETQYF.